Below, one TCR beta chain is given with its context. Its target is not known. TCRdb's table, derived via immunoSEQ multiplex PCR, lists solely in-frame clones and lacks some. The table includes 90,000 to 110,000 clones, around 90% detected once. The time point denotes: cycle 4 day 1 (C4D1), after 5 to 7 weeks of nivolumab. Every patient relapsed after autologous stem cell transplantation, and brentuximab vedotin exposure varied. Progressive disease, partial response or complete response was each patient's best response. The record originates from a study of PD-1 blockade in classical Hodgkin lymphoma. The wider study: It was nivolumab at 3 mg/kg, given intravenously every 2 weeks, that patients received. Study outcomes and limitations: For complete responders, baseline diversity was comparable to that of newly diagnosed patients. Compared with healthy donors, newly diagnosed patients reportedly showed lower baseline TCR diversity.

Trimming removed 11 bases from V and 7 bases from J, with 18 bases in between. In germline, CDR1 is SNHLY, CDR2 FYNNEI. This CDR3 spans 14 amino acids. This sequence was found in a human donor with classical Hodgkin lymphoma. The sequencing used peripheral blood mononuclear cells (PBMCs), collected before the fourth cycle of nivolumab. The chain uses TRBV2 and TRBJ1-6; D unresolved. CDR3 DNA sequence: TGTGCCTTTCAAGACCGTTTGGGGAATTCACCCCTCCACTTT. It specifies CAFQDRLGNSPLHF.